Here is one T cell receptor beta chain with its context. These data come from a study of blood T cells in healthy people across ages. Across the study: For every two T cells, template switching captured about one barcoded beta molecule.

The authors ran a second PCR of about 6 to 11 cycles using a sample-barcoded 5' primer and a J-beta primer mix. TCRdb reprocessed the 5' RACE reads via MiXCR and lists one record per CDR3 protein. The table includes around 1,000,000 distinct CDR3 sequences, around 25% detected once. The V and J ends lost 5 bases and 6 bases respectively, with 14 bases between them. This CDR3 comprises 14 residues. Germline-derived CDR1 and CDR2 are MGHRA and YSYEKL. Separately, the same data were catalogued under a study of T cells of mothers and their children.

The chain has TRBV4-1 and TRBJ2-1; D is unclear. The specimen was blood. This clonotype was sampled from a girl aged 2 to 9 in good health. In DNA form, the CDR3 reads TGCGCCAGCAGCTCAGAGAGCGCGGTCAATGAGCAGTTCTTC. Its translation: CASSSESAVNEQFF.